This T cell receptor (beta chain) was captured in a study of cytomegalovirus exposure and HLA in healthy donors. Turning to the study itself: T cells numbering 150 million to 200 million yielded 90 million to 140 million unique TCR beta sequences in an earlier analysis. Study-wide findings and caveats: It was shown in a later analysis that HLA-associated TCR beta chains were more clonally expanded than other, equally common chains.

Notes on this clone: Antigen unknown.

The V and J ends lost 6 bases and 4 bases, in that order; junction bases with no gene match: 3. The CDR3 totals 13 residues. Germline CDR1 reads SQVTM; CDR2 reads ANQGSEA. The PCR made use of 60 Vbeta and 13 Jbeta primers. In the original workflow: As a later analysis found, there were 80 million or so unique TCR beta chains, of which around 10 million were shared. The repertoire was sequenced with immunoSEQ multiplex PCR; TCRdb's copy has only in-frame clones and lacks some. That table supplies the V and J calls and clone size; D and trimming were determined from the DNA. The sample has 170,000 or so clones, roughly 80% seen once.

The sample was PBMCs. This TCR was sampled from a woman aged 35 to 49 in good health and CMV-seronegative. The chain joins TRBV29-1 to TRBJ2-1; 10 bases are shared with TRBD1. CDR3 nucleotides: TGCAGCGTAGGGACAGGGGTTTACAATGAGCAGTTCTTC. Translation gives CSVGTGVYNEQFF.